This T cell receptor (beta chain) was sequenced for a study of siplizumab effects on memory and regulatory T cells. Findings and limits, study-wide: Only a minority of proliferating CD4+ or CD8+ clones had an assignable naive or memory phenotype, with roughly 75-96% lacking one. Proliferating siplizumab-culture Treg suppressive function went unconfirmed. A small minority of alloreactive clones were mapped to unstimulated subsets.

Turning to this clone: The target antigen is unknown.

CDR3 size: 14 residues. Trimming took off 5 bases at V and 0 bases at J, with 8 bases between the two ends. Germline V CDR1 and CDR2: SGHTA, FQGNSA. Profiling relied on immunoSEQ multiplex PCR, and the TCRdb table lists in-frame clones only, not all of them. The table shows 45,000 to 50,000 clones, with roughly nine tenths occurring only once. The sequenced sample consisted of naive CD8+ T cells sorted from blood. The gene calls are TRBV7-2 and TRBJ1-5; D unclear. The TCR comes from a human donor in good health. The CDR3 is CASSDRLSNQPQHF. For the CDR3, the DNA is TGTGCCAGCAGCGATCGACTTAGCAATCAGCCCCAGCATTTT.